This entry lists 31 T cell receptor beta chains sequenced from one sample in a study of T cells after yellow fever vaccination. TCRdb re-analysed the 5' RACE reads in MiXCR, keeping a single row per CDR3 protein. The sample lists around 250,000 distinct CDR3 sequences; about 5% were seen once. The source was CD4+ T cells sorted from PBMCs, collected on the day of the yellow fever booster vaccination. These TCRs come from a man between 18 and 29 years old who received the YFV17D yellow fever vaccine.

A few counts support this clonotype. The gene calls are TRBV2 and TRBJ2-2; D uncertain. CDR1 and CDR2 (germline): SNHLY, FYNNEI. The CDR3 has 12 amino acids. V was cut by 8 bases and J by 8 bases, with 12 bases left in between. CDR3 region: CASLFQPGELFF. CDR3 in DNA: TGTGCCAGCCTTTTTCAACCGGGGGAGCTGTTTTTT.

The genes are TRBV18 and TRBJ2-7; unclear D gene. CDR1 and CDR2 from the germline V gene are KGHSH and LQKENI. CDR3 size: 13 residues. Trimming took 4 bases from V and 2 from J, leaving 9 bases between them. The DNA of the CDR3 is TGTGCCAGCTCACAGCAGAGCACCTACGAGCAGTACTTC. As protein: CASSQQSTYEQYF.

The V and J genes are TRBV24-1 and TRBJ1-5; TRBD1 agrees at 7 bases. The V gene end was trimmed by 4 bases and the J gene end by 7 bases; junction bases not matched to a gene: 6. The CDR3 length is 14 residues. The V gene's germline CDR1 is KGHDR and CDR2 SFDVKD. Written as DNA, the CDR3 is TGTGCCACCAGTGAGCCGGGACAGTGGCAGCCCCAGCATTTT. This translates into CATSEPGQWQPQHF.

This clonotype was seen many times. The CDR3 DNA sequence: TGTGCCAGCAGTCCCCCACAGGGGCCGGGGACTGAAGCTTTCTTT. It encodes CASSPPQGPGTEAFF. The chain employs TRBV6-6 and TRBJ1-1; 7 bases agree with TRBD1. Germline lookup yields CDR1 MNHNY and CDR2 SVGAGI (reference sequence). V was clipped by 5 bases and J by 5 bases; unmatched bases: 11. CDR3 length equals 15 residues.

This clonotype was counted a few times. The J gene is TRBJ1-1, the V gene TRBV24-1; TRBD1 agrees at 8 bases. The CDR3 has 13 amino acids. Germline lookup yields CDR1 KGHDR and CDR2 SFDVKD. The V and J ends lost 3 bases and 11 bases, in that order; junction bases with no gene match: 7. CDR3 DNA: TGTGCCACCAGTGATGACGGACAGGGAGGCGCTTTCTTT. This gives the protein CATSDDGQGGAFF.

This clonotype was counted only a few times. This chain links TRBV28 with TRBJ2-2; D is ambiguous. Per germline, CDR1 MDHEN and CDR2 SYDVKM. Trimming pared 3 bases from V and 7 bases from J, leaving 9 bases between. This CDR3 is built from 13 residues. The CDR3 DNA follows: TGTGCCAGCAGTTTTTTGGTTGGCGGGGAGCTGTTTTTT. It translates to CASSFLVGGELFF.

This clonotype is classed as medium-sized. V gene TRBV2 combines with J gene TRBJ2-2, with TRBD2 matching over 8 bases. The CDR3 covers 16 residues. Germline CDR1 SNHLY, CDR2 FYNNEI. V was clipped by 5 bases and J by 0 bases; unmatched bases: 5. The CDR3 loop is CASSRTSGANTGELFF. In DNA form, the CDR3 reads TGTGCCAGCAGTCGCACTAGCGGAGCGAACACCGGGGAGCTGTTTTTT.

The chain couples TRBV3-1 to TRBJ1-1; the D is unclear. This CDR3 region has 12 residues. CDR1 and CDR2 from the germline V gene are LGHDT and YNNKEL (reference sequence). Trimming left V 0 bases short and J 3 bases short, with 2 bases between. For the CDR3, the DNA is TGTGCCAGCAGCCAAGACTACACTGAAGCTTTCTTT. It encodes CASSQDYTEAFF.

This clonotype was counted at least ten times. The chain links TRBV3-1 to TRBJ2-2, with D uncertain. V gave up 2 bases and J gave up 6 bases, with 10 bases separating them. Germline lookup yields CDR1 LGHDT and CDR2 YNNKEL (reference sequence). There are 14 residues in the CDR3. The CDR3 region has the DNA TGTGCCAGCAGCCAATTCATAGCCGCCGGGGAGCTGTTTTTT. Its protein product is CASSQFIAAGELFF.

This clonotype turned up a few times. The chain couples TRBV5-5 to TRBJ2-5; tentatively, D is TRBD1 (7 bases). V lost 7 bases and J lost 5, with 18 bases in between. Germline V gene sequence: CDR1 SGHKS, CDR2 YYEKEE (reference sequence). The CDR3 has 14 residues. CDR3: CASGIRGVTETQYF. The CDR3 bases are TGTGCCAGCGGTATCAGGGGGGTTACGGAGACCCAGTACTTC.

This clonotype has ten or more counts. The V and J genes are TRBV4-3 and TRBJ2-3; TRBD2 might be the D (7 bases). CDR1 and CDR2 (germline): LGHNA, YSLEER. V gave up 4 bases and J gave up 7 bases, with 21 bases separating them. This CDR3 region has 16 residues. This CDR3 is CASSPLGGAIQHTQYF. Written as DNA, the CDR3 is TGCGCCAGCAGCCCTTTGGGGGGGGCTATACAACATACGCAGTATTTT.

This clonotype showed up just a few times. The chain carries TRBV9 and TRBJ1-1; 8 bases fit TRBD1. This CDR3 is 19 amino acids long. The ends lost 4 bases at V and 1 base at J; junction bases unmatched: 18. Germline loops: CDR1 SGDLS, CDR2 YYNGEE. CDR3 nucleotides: TGTGCCAGCAGCTTGGGCCTCAGGGGGCTGGATTGGGGGAACACTGAAGCTTTCTTT. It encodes CASSLGLRGLDWGNTEAFF.

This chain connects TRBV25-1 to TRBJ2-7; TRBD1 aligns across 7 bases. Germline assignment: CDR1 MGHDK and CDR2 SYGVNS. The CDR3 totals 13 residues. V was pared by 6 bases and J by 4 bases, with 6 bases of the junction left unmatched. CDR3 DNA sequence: TGTGCCAGCAGGTGGGGACAGCTTTACGAGCAGTACGTC. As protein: CASRWGQLYEQYV.

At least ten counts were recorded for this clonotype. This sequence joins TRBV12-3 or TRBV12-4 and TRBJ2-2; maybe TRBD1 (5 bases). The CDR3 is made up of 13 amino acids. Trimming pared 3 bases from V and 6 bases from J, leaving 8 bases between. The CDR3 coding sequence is TGTGCCAGCAGTTTGGGGCAACCCGGGGAGCTGTTTTTT. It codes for CASSLGQPGELFF.

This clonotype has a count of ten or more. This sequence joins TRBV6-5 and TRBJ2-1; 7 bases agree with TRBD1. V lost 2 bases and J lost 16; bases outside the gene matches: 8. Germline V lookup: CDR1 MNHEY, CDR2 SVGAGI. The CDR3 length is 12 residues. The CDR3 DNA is TGTGCCAGCAGTTACCAACAGGGGCCCAACTTCTTC. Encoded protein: CASSYQQGPNFF.

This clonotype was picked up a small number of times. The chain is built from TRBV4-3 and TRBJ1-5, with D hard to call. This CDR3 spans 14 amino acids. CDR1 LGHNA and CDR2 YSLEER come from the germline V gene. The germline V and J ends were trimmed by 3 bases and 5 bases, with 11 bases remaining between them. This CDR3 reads CASSQEARDQPQHF. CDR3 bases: TGCGCCAGCAGCCAGGAAGCACGGGATCAGCCCCAGCATTTT.

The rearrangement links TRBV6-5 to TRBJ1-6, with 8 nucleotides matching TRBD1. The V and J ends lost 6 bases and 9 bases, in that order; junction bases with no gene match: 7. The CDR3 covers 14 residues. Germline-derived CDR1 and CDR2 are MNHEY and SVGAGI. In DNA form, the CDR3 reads TGTGCCAGCAGGCGGGGACAGGATAGTTCACCCCTCCACTTT. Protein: CASRRGQDSSPLHF.

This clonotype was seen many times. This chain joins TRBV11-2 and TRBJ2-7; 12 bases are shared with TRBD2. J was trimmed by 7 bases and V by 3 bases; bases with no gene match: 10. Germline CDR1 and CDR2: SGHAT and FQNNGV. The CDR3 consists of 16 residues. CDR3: CASSLNPSGGAGEQYF. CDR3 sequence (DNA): TGTGCCAGCAGCTTGAACCCTAGCGGGGGGGCCGGTGAGCAGTACTTC.

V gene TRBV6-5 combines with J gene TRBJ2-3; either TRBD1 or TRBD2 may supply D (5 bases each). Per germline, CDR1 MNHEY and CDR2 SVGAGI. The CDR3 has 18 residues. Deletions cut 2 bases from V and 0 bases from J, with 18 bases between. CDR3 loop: CASSYRAGTWASTDTQYF. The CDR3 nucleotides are TGTGCCAGCAGTTACCGCGCCGGGACCTGGGCCAGCACAGATACGCAGTATTTT.

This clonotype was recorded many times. The CDR3, as DNA: TGTGCCTGGAGTGTACACAGTAGGGGGTACGGTGGCTACACCTTC. Encoded protein: CAWSVHSRGYGGYTF. V gene TRBV30 combines with J gene TRBJ1-2; D possibly corresponds to TRBD1 (6 bases). Germline loops: CDR1 GTSNPN, CDR2 SVGIG (reference sequence). The CDR3 covers 15 residues. V was shortened by 0 bases and J by 7 bases, with 18 bases between the two germline ends.

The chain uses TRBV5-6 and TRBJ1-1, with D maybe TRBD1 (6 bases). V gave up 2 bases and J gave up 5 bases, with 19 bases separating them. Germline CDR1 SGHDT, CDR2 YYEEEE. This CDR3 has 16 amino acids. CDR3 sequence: CASSFWGGARKTEAFF. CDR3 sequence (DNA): TGTGCCAGCAGCTTTTGGGGGGGCGCGCGAAAAACTGAAGCTTTCTTT.

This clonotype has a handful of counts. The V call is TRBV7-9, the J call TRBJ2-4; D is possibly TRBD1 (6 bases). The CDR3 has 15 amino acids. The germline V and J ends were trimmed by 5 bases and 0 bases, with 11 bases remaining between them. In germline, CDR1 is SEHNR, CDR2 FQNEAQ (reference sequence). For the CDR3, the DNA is TGTGCCAGCAGCGTCGGGACAACAGCCAAAAACATTCAGTACTTC. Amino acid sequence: CASSVGTTAKNIQYF.

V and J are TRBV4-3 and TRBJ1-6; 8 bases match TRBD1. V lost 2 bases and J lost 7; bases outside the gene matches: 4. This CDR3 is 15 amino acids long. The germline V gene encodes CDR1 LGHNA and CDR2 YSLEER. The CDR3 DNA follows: TGCGCCAGCAGCCAACAGGACAGGGAGAATTCACCCCTCCACTTT. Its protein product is CASSQQDRENSPLHF.

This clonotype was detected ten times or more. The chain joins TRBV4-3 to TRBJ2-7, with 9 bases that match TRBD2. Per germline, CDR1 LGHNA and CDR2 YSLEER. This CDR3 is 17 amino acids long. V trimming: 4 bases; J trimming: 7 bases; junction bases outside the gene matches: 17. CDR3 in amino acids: CASSLPGWVAGANEQYF. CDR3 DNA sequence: TGCGCCAGCAGCCTACCAGGGTGGGTAGCGGGGGCTAATGAGCAGTACTTC.

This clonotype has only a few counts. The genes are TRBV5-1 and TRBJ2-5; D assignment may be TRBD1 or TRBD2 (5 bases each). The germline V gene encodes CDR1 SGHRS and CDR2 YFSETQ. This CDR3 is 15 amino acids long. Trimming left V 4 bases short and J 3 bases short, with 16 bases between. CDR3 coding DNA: TGCGCCAGCAGCGCCACCGGGACCCCCGAAGAGACCCAGTACTTC. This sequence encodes CASSATGTPEETQYF.

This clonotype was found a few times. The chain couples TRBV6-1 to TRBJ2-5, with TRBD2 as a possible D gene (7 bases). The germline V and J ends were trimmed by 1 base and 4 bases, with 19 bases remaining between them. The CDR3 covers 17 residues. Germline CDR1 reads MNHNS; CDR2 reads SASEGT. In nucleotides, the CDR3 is TGTGCCAGCAGTGAAGTAGGGGGAGGGGGGCCCAGAGAGACCCAGTACTTC. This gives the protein CASSEVGGGGPRETQYF.

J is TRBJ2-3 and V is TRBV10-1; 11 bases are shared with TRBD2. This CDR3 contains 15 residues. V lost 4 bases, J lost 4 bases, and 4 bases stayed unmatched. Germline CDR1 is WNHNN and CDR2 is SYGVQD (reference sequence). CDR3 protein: CASSVTSGVSDTQYF. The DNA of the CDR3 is TGCGCCAGCAGTGTGACTAGCGGGGTCTCAGATACGCAGTATTTT.

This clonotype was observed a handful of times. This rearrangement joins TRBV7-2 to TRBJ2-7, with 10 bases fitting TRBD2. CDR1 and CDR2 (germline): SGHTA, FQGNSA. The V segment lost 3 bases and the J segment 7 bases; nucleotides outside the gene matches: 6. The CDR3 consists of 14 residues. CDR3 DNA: TGTGCCAGCAGCTTCAGCGGGGGGGCGGGTGAGCAGTACGTC. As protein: CASSFSGGAGEQYV.

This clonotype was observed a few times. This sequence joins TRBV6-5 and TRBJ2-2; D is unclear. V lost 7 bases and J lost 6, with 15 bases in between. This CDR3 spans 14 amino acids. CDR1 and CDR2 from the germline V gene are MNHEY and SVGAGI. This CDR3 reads CASMPRRTPGELFF. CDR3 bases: TGTGCCAGCATGCCACGACGAACACCCGGGGAGCTGTTTTTT.

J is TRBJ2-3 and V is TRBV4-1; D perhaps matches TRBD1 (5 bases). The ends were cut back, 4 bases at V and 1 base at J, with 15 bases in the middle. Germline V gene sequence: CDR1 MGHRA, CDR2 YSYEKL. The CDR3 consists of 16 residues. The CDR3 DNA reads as TGCGCCAGCAGCCGCCTCCAGGGATTGGGCACAGATACGCAGTATTTT. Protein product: CASSRLQGLGTDTQYF.

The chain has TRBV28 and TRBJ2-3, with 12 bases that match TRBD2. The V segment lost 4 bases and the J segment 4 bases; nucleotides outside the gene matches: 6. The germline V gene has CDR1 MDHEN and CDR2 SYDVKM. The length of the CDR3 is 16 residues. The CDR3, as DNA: TGTGCCAGCAGTTCTCCTGGACTAGCGGGGTCAGATACGCAGTATTTT. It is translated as CASSSPGLAGSDTQYF.